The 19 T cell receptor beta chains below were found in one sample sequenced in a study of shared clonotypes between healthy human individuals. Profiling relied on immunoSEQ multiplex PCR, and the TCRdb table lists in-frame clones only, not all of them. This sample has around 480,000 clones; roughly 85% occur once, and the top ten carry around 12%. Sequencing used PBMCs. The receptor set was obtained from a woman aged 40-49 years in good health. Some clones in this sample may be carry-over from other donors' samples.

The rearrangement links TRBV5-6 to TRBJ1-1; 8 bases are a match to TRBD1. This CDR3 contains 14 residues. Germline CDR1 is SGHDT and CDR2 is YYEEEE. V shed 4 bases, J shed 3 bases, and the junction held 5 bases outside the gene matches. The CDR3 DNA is TGTGCCAGCAGCCTCAGGGGGCGATACACTGAAGCTTTCTTT. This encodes CASSLRGRYTEAFF.

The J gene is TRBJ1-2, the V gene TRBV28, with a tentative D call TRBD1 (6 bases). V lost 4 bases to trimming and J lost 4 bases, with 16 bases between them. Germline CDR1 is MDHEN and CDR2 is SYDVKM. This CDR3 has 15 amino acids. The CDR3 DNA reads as TGTGCCAGCAGTTCCCCAGGGGTATCGGTCTATGGCTACACCTTC. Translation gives CASSSPGVSVYGYTF.

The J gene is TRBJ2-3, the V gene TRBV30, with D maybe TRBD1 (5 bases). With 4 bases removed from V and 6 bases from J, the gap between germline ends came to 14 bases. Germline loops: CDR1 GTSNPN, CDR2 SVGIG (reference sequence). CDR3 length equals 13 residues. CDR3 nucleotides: TGTGCCTGGATGACAGTCTCGAAGGATACGCAGTATTTT. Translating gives CAWMTVSKDTQYF.

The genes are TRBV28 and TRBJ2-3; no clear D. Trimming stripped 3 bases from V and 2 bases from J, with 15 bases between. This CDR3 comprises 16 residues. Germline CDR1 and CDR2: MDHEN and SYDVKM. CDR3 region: CASSFLGSGATDTQYF. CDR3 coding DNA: TGTGCCAGCAGTTTCTTGGGGTCAGGAGCCACAGATACGCAGTATTTT.

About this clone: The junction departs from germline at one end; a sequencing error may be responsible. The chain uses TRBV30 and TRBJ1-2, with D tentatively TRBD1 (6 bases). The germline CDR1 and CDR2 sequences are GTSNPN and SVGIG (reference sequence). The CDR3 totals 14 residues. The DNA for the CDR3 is TGTGCCTGGGGCTCAAAGGGACATTGGCGTGGCAACACCTTC. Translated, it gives CAWGSKGHWRGNTF.

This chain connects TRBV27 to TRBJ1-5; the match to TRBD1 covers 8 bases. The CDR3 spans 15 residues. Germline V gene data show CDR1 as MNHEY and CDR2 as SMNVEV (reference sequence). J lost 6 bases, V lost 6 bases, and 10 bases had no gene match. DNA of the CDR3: TGTGCCAGCAGAGCCGGGACAGGCTTCGGTCAGCCCCAGCATTTT. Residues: CASRAGTGFGQPQHF.

For the CDR3, the DNA is TGTGCCTGGACTAGATCGGGACCTGGCGATTCACCCCTCCACTTT. As protein: CAWTRSGPGDSPLHF. The chain employs TRBV30 and TRBJ1-6; D perhaps matches TRBD1 (5 bases). The CDR3 sequence is 15 residues long. Germline CDR1 is GTSNPN and CDR2 is SVGIG (reference sequence). V was cut by 4 bases and J by 8 bases, with 18 bases left in between.

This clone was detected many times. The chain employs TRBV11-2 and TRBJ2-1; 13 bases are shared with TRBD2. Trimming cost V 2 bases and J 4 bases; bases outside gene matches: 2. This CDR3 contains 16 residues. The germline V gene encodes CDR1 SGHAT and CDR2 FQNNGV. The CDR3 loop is CASSLMGLAGYNEQFF. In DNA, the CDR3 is TGTGCCAGCAGCTTAATGGGACTAGCGGGGTACAATGAGCAGTTCTTC.

The CDR3 DNA reads TGTGCCAGCAGCTTAGAGCTTCAGATCTACGAGCAGTACTTC. Amino acid sequence: CASSLELQIYEQYF. The V call is TRBV11-2, the J call TRBJ2-7; D unresolved. V was trimmed by 0 bases and J by 3 bases, leaving 9 bases between them. The CDR3 sequence is 14 residues long. The germline V gene encodes CDR1 SGHAT and CDR2 FQNNGV.

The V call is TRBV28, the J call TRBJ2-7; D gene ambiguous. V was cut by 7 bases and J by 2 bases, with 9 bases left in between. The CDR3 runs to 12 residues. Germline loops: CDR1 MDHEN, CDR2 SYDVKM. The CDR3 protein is CASNLGPYEQYF. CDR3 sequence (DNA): TGTGCCAGCAACCTCGGACCCTACGAGCAGTACTTC.

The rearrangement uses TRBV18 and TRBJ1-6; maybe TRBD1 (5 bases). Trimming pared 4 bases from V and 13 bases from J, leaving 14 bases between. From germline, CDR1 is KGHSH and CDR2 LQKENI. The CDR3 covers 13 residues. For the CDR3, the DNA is TGTGCCAGCTCACGGGGGTCGATCGAGCCCCTCCACTTT. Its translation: CASSRGSIEPLHF. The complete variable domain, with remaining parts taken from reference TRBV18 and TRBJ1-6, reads NAGVMQNPRHLVRRRGQEARLRCSPMKGHSHVYWYRQLPEEGLKFMVYLQKENIIDESGMPKERFSAEFPKEGPSILRIQQVVRGDSAAYFCASSRGSIEPLHFGNGTRLTVT.

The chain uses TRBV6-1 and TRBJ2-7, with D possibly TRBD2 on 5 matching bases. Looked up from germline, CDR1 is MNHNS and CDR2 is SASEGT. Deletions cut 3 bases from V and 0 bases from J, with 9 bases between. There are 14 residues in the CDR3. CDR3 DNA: TGTGCCAGCAGTGATTCTGGGAGCTCCTACGAGCAGTACTTC. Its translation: CASSDSGSSYEQYF.

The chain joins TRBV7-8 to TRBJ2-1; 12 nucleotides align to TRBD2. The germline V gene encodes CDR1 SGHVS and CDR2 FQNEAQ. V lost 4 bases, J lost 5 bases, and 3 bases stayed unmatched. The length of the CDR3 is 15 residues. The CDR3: CASSSSGRVHNEQFF. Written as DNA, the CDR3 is TGTGCCAGCAGCTCTAGCGGGAGGGTACACAATGAGCAGTTCTTC.

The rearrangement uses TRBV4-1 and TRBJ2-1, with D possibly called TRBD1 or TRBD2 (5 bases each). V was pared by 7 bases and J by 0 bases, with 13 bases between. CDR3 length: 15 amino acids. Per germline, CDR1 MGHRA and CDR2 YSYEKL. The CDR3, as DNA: TGCGCCAGCATTAGGGGAGCCTACTCCTACAATGAGCAGTTCTTC. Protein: CASIRGAYSYNEQFF.

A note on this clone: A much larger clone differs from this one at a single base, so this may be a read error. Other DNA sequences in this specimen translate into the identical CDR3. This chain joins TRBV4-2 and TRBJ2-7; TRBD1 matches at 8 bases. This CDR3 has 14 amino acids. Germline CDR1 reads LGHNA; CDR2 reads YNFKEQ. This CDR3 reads CASSLRQGHYEQYF. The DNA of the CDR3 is TGTGCCAGCAGCCTCCGACAGGGGCACTACGAGCAGTACTTT.

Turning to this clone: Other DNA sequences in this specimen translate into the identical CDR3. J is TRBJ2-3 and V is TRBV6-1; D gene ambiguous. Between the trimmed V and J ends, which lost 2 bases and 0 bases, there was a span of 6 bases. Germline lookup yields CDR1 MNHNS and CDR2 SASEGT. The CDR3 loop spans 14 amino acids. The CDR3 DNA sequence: TGTGCCAGCAGTGAACTGGCTAGCACAGATACGCAGTATTTT. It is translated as CASSELASTDTQYF.

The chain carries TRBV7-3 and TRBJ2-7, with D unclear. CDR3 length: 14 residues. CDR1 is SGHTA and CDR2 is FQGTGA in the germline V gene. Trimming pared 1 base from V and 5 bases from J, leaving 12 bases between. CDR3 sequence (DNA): TGTGCCAGCAGCTTAAGCCGGTGGGCCCACGAGCAGTACTTC. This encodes CASSLSRWAHEQYF.

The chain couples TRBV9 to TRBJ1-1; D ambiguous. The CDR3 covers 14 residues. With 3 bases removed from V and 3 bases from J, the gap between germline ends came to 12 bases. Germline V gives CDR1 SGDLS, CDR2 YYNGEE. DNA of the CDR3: TGTGCCAGCAGCGAGACCCCGCGGGACACTGAAGCTTTCTTT. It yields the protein CASSETPRDTEAFF.

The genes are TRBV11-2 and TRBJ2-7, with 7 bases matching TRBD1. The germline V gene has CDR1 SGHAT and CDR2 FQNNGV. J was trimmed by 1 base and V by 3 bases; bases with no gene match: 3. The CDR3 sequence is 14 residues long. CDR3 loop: CASSFDRDSYEQYF. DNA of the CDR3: TGTGCCAGCAGCTTCGACAGGGATTCCTACGAGCAGTACTTC.